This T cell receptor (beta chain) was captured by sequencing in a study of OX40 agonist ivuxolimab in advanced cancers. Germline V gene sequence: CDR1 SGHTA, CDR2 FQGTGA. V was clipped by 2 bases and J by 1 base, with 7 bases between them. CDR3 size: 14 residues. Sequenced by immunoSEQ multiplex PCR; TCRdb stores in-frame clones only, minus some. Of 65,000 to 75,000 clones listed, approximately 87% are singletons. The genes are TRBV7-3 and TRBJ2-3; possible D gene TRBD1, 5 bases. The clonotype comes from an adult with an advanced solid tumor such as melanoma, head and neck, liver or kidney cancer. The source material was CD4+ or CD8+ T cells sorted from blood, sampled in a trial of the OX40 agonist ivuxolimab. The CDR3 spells CASSLWGGTDTQYF. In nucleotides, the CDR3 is TGTGCCAGCAGCTTATGGGGCGGCACAGATACGCAGTATTTT. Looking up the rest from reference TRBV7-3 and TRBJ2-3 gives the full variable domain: GAGVSQTPSNKVTEKGKYVELRCDPISGHTALYWYRQSLGQGPEFLIYFQGTGAADDSGLPNDRFFAVRPEGSVSTLKIQRTERGDSAVYLCASSLWGGTDTQYFGPGTRLTVL.